This entry lists 13 T cell receptor beta chains sequenced from one sample in a study of CD8 T cells in Susac syndrome. RNA totalling about 0.5 to 1 ug underwent reverse transcription with random hexamers. TCRdb passed the immunoSEQ multiplex PCR reads through MiXCR, listing each CDR3 protein once. The data contain hundreds of thousands of distinct CDR3 sequences, around 93% of them singletons. Sequencing was performed on CD4+ T cells from PBMCs. The receptor set was obtained from a human donor with Susac syndrome.

CDR3 DNA sequence: TGCGCCAGCAGCTGGCGGGGCCTCGCAGAGACCCAGTACTTC. Translation gives CASSWRGLAETQYF. This chain connects TRBV5-1 to TRBJ2-5, with D tentatively TRBD2 (6 bases). Germline V lookup: CDR1 SGHRS, CDR2 YFSETQ. The CDR3 is 14 residues long. Trimming pared 3 bases from V and 4 bases from J, leaving 13 bases between.

The V and J genes are TRBV15 and TRBJ2-1; D is unresolved. Germline V CDR1 and CDR2: LNHNV, YYDKDF (reference sequence). The length of the CDR3 is 12 residues. Trimming cost V 1 base and J 3 bases, with 1 base left between them. CDR3 loop: CATSRVYNEQFF. Here the CDR3 DNA reads TGTGCCACCAGCAGAGTCTACAATGAGCAGTTCTTC.

This chain connects TRBV7-2 to TRBJ2-3; D could derive from TRBD1 or TRBD2 (6 bases each). The CDR3 has 15 amino acids. Trimming stripped 4 bases from V and 6 bases from J, with 17 bases between. CDR1 SGHTA and CDR2 FQGNSA come from the germline V gene. This CDR3 is CASSSSSSGADTQYF. The CDR3 DNA follows: TGTGCCAGCAGCTCCTCCTCATCGGGGGCTGATACGCAGTATTTT.

This clonotype was seen only once. The chain has TRBV15 and TRBJ2-7, with D possibly TRBD1 on 5 matching bases. Looked up from germline, CDR1 is LNHNV and CDR2 is YYDKDF (reference sequence). V shed 1 base and J shed 4 bases, with 11 bases lying between them. CDR3 length: 14 amino acids. The CDR3 spells CATSRGDSHYEQYF. The CDR3 coding sequence is TGTGCCACCAGCAGAGGTGACAGCCATTACGAGCAGTACTTC.

The genes are TRBV11-1 and TRBJ2-7; maybe TRBD1 (6 bases). The CDR3 contains 15 residues. Germline V gene sequence: CDR1 SGHAT, CDR2 FQDESV (reference sequence). The V end was cut by 5 bases, the J end by 2 bases, with 16 bases between. This CDR3 reads CASSLRQVGAYEQYF. CDR3 nucleotides: TGTGCCAGCAGCCTACGACAGGTGGGGGCCTACGAGCAGTACTTC.

V usage is TRBV6-2 or TRBV6-3 and J usage is TRBJ2-7; D unclear. V lost 5 bases to trimming and J lost 2 bases, with 10 bases between them. The CDR3 is 13 residues long. Germline CDR1 and CDR2: MNHEY and SVGEGT. CDR3 sequence (DNA): TGTGCCAGCAGTCTAGAGCACGCCTACGAGCAGTACTTC. Translated, it gives CASSLEHAYEQYF.

The chain couples TRBV29-1 to TRBJ2-7; maybe TRBD2 (7 bases). Germline V gene lookup returns CDR1 SQVTM and CDR2 ANQGSEA. The CDR3 is made up of 10 amino acids. V was trimmed by 7 bases and J by 6 bases, leaving 10 bases between them. CDR3 residues: CSEGGGEQYF. The CDR3 bases are TGCAGCGAGGGGGGGGGCGAGCAGTACTTC.

The chain links TRBV28 to TRBJ2-7; 10 bases are shared with TRBD2. The CDR3 is 15 amino acids. The ends lost 4 bases at V and 4 bases at J; junction bases unmatched: 7. Per the germline V gene, CDR1 is MDHEN and CDR2 is SYDVKM. CDR3 coding DNA: TGTGCCAGCAGTTCAAATGGACTAGCGGCGTACGAGCAGTACTTC. It encodes CASSSNGLAAYEQYF.

This chain uses TRBV28 with TRBJ2-7, with D perhaps given as TRBD1 or TRBD2 (5 bases each). CDR1 is MDHEN and CDR2 is SYDVKM in the germline V gene. Trimming shortened V by 5 bases and J by 0 bases, and 14 bases separated the two germline ends. This CDR3 is 15 amino acids long. The CDR3 here is CASSIPRDVSYEQYF. The CDR3 DNA reads as TGTGCCAGCAGTATTCCCCGGGACGTCTCCTACGAGCAGTACTTC. The variable domain in full, completed from reference TRBV28 and TRBJ2-7, reads DVKVTQSSRYLVKRTGEKVFLECVQDMDHENMFWYRQDPGLGLRLIYFSYDVKMKEKGDIPEGYSVSREKKERFSLILESASTNQTSMYLCASSIPRDVSYEQYFGPGTRLTVT.

J is TRBJ2-1 and V is TRBV30; D is undetermined. Trimming took 0 bases from V and 1 from J, leaving 7 bases between them. This CDR3 is built from 14 residues. Germline V gene data show CDR1 as GTSNPN and CDR2 as SVGIG (reference sequence). CDR3 nucleotides: TGTGCCTGGAGTGTATCTGGTTCCTACAATGAGCAGTTCTTC. Its translation: CAWSVSGSYNEQFF.

This chain connects TRBV20-1 to TRBJ1-2, with a tentative D call TRBD1 (6 bases). The CDR3 sequence is 11 residues long. The germline V gene encodes CDR1 DFQATT and CDR2 SNEGSKA (reference sequence). The V and J ends lost 1 base and 8 bases respectively, with 8 bases between them. CDR3 DNA sequence: TGCAGTGCTAGAGGGACAGTGGGCTACACCTTC. Amino acids: CSARGTVGYTF.

V is TRBV6-2 or TRBV6-3 and J is TRBJ1-6; TRBD1 aligns across 7 bases. Trimming at V came to 10 bases and at J to 5 bases, leaving 5 bases not matched to a gene. There are 13 residues in the CDR3. Germline V gene lookup returns CDR1 MNHEY and CDR2 SVGEGT. CDR3: CATRDSNNSPLHF. DNA of the CDR3: TGTGCCACCCGGGACAGCAATAATTCACCCCTCCACTTT.

J is TRBJ2-5 and V is TRBV28; no firm D call. The CDR3 consists of 14 residues. Trimming stripped 4 bases from V and 4 bases from J, with 13 bases between. Per the germline V gene, CDR1 is MDHEN and CDR2 is SYDVKM. The CDR3 region has the DNA TGTGCCAGCAGTTACCCCACATCAGCAGAGACCCAGTACTTC. This translates into CASSYPTSAETQYF. The full variable domain, in which reference TRBV28 and TRBJ2-5 provide the parts outside the CDR3, is DVKVTQSSRYLVKRTGEKVFLECVQDMDHENMFWYRQDPGLGLRLIYFSYDVKMKEKGDIPEGYSVSREKKERFSLILESASTNQTSMYLCASSYPTSAETQYFGPGTRLLVL.